These 21 T cell receptor beta chains share one sample of origin, sequenced in a study of radiation and T cells in renal cell carcinoma. The time point: baseline pretreatment blood. Treatment of the sample: 15 Gy SBRT to primary tumor, nephrectomy 4 weeks later. Here immunoSEQ multiplex PCR was the method, and the copy in TCRdb shows in-frame clones only, minus some. Among under 25,000 clones listed, approximately 80% were seen once. The sample consisted of blood, taken from a patient whose treatment included radiotherapy and nephrectomy. The receptors here all came from a man in his sixties with renal cell carcinoma.

The chain joins TRBV4-3 to TRBJ1-5; D might be TRBD1 (5 bases). Germline assignment: CDR1 LGHNA and CDR2 YSLEER. V lost 0 bases and J 2 bases, leaving 5 bases between the germline ends. The CDR3 spans 14 residues. This CDR3 reads CASSQEGGNQPQHF. The CDR3 region has the DNA TGCGCCAGCAGCCAAGAGGGGGGCAATCAGCCCCAGCATTTT.

The chain carries TRBV30 and TRBJ1-3; D gene uncertain. The CDR3 consists of 12 residues. Trimming stripped 0 bases from V and 4 bases from J, with 4 bases between. Germline V lookup: CDR1 GTSNPN, CDR2 SVGIG (reference sequence). The CDR3 loop is CAWSVLGNTIYF. CDR3 bases: TGTGCCTGGAGTGTACTCGGAAACACCATATATTTT.

This rearrangement joins TRBV14 to TRBJ2-7; D unclear. Trimming left V 1 base short and J 2 bases short, with 18 bases between. The V gene's germline CDR1 is SGHDN and CDR2 FVKESK. The CDR3 covers 17 residues. The CDR3 nucleotides are TGTGCCAGCAGCCAAGGGTTCTGGGAACTAAAAACCTACGAGCAGTACTTC. This sequence encodes CASSQGFWELKTYEQYF.

This clone has more than one count but fewer than ten. The J gene is TRBJ2-7, the V gene TRBV25-1; D perhaps matches TRBD1 (7 bases). The CDR3 consists of 15 residues. Germline lookup yields CDR1 MGHDK and CDR2 SYGVNS. The V and J ends lost 5 bases and 4 bases respectively, with 18 bases between them. DNA of the CDR3: TGTGCCAGCAGTTTACGTCAGGGGGGATCTTACGAGCAGTACTTC. Its translation is CASSLRQGGSYEQYF.

This sequence joins TRBV6-5 and TRBJ1-1; D not certain. The germline V gene has CDR1 MNHEY and CDR2 SVGAGI. CDR3 length: 12 residues. Trimming pared 9 bases from V and 7 bases from J, leaving 15 bases between. CDR3 in DNA: TGTGCCAGTAGACGGGGTTGGGGTGAAGCTTTCTTT. Translation: CASRRGWGEAFF.

The CDR3 bases are TGTGCCAGCTTGCCAGCGGGGCATAGCACAGATACGCAGTATTTT. Residues: CASLPAGHSTDTQYF. V usage is TRBV6-1 and J usage is TRBJ2-3, with 7 nucleotides matching TRBD2. Germline values: CDR1 MNHNS, CDR2 SASEGT. There are 15 residues in the CDR3. Trimming removed 8 bases from V and 0 bases from J; junction bases left unmatched: 8.

CDR3 in amino acids: CASREPGPTSEQYF. Written as DNA, the CDR3 is TGTGCCAGCAGGGAACCGGGACCAACAAGTGAGCAGTACTTC. The rearrangement joins TRBV2 to TRBJ2-7, with D possibly called TRBD1 or TRBD2 (5 bases each). Germline CDR1 SNHLY, CDR2 FYNNEI. The CDR3 is 14 residues long. The ends were cut back, 6 bases at V and 7 bases at J, with 19 bases in the middle.

The chain combines TRBV7-2 with TRBJ2-3; D is tentatively TRBD1 or TRBD2 (5 bases each). The CDR3 contains 16 residues. Looked up from germline, CDR1 is SGHTA and CDR2 is FQGNSA. Between the trimmed V and J ends, which lost 5 bases and 2 bases, there was a span of 17 bases. CDR3 coding DNA: TGTGCCAGCAGCGGGGACGGAAACTACAACACAGATACGCAGTATTTT. Translation: CASSGDGNYNTDTQYF.

This chain uses TRBV5-6 with TRBJ1-5; D is undetermined. Trimming took off 4 bases at V and 4 bases at J, with 15 bases between the two ends. Germline CDR1 and CDR2: SGHDT and YYEEEE. This CDR3 contains 15 residues. Written as DNA, the CDR3 is TGTGCCAGCAGCCTACGTCTCCAAACTAATCAGCCCCAGCATTTT. This sequence encodes CASSLRLQTNQPQHF. The whole variable domain, filled in from reference TRBV5-6 and TRBJ1-5, reads DAGVTQSPTHLIKTRGQQVTLRCSPKSGHDTVSWYQQALGQGPQFIFQYYEEEERQRGNFPDRFSGHQFPNYSSELNVNALLLGDSALYLCASSLRLQTNQPQHFGDGTRLSIL.

In this sample, this clone turned up a few times. V is TRBV29-1 and J is TRBJ1-1; no clear D gene. The CDR3 consists of 14 residues. V was pared by 4 bases and J by 4 bases, with 16 bases between. The V gene's germline CDR1 is SQVTM and CDR2 ANQGSEA. The CDR3 nucleotides read TGCAGCGTTGTTAAGAGGGTAGAAGGCACTGAAGCTTTCTTT. This translates into CSVVKRVEGTEAFF. The variable domain in full, with the rest retrieved from reference TRBV29-1 and TRBJ1-1, is SAVISQKPSRDICQRGTSLTIQCQVDSQVTMMFWYRQQPGQSLTLIATANQGSEATYESGFVIDKFPISRPNLTFSTLTVSNMSPEDSSIYLCSVVKRVEGTEAFFGQGTRLTVV.

This chain connects TRBV6-6 to TRBJ1-1; TRBD1 matches 10 bases. The CDR3 is 16 amino acids. Germline V gene sequence: CDR1 MNHNY, CDR2 SVGAGI (reference sequence). V lost 5 bases to trimming and J lost 5 bases; unmatched junction nucleotides: 11. CDR3: CASSAGTGAPKTEAFF. In DNA, the CDR3 is TGTGCCAGCAGTGCCGGGACAGGGGCTCCAAAAACTGAAGCTTTCTTT.

V usage is TRBV27 and J usage is TRBJ2-7, with 11 bases lining up with TRBD1. Germline loops: CDR1 MNHEY, CDR2 SMNVEV (reference sequence). The V and J ends lost 6 bases and 3 bases, in that order; junction bases with no gene match: 7. The CDR3 extends over 15 amino acids. CDR3 sequence: CASRSPGTGGYEQYF. CDR3 DNA: TGTGCCAGCAGGAGCCCGGGGACAGGGGGCTACGAGCAGTACTTC.

CDR3 sequence: CASSILTFRSEKLFF. The CDR3 DNA reads TGTGCCAGCAGCATCCTGACCTTTCGGAGTGAAAAACTGTTTTTT. The chain uses TRBV21-1 and TRBJ1-4. TRBV21-1 is reported as a pseudogene. The CDR3 sequence is 15 residues long.

The chain carries TRBV5-8 and TRBJ1-5; D call uncertain. Germline CDR1 and CDR2: SGHTS and YDEGEE. Deletions cut 3 bases from V and 7 bases from J, with 17 bases between. The CDR3 has 15 amino acids. The CDR3 region is CASSSGPTHRQPQHF. CDR3 nucleotide sequence: TGTGCCAGCAGCTCCGGTCCTACCCACCGCCAGCCCCAGCATTTT.

V usage is TRBV4-3 and J usage is TRBJ2-1, with unresolved D. CDR3 length: 15 residues. Germline loops: CDR1 LGHNA, CDR2 YSLEER. Trimming took 6 bases from V and 5 from J, leaving 17 bases between them. For the CDR3, the DNA is TGCGCCAGCAGTCGGACCTCCGCATTGGACAATGAGCAGTTCTTC. Amino acid sequence: CASSRTSALDNEQFF.

The chain is built from TRBV4-1 and TRBJ2-3; 8 bases match TRBD2. The CDR3 length is 17 residues. Per germline, CDR1 MGHRA and CDR2 YSYEKL. Losses at the gene ends were 0 bases for V and 4 bases for J; bases not matched to a gene: 9. The chain's CDR3 is CASSQDQTSGRADTQYF. In nucleotides, the CDR3 is TGCGCCAGCAGCCAAGATCAAACTAGCGGACGAGCAGATACGCAGTATTTT.

This clone has a single count. This chain joins TRBV7-2 and TRBJ2-3, with 7 positions matching TRBD1. With 7 bases clipped from V and 3 bases from J, the junction kept 10 bases outside the gene matches. Germline V gene data show CDR1 as SGHTA and CDR2 as FQGNSA. The CDR3 spans 15 residues. This CDR3 reads CASTPVRDRTDTQYF. CDR3 sequence (DNA): TGTGCCAGCACCCCTGTCCGGGACAGAACAGATACGCAGTATTTT.

This chain joins TRBV5-8 and TRBJ1-1; tentatively, D is TRBD1 (6 bases). Trimming took off 4 bases at V and 2 bases at J, with 12 bases between the two ends. The CDR3 sequence is 14 residues long. Germline V gene data show CDR1 as SGHTS and CDR2 as YDEGEE. CDR3 nucleotide sequence: TGTGCCAGCAGCGTGGCGGGGGCTAACACTGAAGCTTTCTTT. This encodes CASSVAGANTEAFF.

The chain links TRBV2 to TRBJ2-2; D may correspond to TRBD1 or TRBD2 (6 bases each). Looked up from germline, CDR1 is SNHLY and CDR2 is FYNNEI. The CDR3 covers 16 residues. Trimming pared 4 bases from V and 3 bases from J, leaving 15 bases between. This CDR3 reads CASSGGRGMDTGELFF. The CDR3 DNA reads TGTGCCAGCAGTGGGGGGCGGGGAATGGACACCGGGGAGCTGTTTTTT.

V gene TRBV5-1 combines with J gene TRBJ2-7; 7 positions match TRBD1. CDR3 length equals 15 residues. V lost 0 bases to trimming and J lost 5 bases; unmatched junction nucleotides: 8. Germline assignment: CDR1 SGHRS and CDR2 YFSETQ. This CDR3 reads CASSLEGTVFDEQYF. The DNA of the CDR3 is TGCGCCAGCAGCTTGGAAGGGACAGTGTTCGACGAGCAGTACTTC. The full variable domain, its missing parts supplied by reference TRBV5-1 and TRBJ2-7, is KAGVTQTPRYLIKTRGQQVTLSCSPISGHRSVSWYQQTPGQGLQFLFEYFSETQRNKGNFPGRFSGRQFSNSRSEMNVSTLELGDSALYLCASSLEGTVFDEQYFGPGTRLTVT.

The count of this clone is one. The V and J genes are TRBV18 and TRBJ2-1; D unresolved. This CDR3 spans 14 amino acids. Germline CDR1 KGHSH, CDR2 LQKENI. V lost 6 bases and J lost 7, with 16 bases in between. The CDR3 nucleotides are TGTGCCAGCTCCGTTGCCAGGACGCTAAATGAGCAGTTCTTC. It encodes CASSVARTLNEQFF.